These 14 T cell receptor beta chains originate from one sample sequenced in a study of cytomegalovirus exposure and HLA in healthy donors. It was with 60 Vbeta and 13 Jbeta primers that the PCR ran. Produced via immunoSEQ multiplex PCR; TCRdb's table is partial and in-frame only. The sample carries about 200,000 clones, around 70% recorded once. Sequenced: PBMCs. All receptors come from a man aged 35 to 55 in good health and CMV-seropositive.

In DNA form, the CDR3 reads TGTGCCAGCAGCCTCTTGTACCCTATGAACACTGAAGCTTTCTTT. It specifies CASSLLYPMNTEAFF. This chain joins TRBV6-5 and TRBJ1-1, with no clear D. V lost 6 bases and J 0 bases, leaving 14 bases between the germline ends. The germline V gene encodes CDR1 MNHEY and CDR2 SVGAGI. The CDR3 contains 15 residues.

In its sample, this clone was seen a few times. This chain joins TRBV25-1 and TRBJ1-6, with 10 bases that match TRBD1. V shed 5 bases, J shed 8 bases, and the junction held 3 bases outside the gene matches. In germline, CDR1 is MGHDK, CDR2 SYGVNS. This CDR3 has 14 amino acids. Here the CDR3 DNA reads TGTGCCAGCAGTCAGACAGGGGGCGATTCACCCCTCCACTTT. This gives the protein CASSQTGGDSPLHF.

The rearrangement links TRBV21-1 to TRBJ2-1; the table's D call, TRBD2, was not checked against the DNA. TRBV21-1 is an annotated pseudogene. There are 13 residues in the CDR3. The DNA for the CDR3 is TGTGCCAGCAGGCGACTACTCTACAATGAGCAGTTCTTC. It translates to CASRRLLYNEQFF.

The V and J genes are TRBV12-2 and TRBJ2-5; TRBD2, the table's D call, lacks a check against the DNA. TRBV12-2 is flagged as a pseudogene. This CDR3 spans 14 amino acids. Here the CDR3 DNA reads TGTGCAAGTCGCTCAAGAGTCGGCCAAGAGACCCAGTACTTC. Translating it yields CASRSRVGQETQYF.

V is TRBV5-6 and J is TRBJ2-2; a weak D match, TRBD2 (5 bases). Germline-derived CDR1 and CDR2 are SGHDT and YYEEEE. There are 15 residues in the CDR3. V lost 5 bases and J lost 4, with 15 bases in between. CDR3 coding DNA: TGTGCCAGCAGTTGGGCCGGAGGATCCACCGGGGAGCTGTTTTTT. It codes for CASSWAGGSTGELFF.

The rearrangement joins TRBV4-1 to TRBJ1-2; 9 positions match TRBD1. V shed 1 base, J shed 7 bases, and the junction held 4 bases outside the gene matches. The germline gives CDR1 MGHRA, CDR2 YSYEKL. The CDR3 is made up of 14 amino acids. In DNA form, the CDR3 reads TGCGCCAGCAGCCAAGTAGGGACAGGGTCTGGCTACACCTTC. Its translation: CASSQVGTGSGYTF.

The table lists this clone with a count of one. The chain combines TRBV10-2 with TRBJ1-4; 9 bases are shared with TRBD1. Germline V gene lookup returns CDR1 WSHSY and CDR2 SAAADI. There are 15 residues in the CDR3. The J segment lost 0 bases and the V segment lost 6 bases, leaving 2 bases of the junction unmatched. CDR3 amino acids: CASRQGAATNEKLFF. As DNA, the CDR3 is TGCGCCAGCAGACAGGGGGCTGCAACTAATGAAAAACTGTTTTTT.

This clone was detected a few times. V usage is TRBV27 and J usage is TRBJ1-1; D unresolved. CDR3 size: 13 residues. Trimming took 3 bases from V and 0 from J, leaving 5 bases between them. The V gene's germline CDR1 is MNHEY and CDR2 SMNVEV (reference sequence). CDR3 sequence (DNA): TGTGCCAGCAGTTTGTCAGTGAACACTGAAGCTTTCTTT. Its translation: CASSLSVNTEAFF.

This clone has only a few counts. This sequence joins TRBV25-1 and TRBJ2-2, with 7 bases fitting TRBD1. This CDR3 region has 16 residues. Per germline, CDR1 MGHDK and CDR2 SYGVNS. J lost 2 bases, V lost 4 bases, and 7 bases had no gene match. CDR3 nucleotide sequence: TGTGCCAGCAGTGCGCCCGGGACAGCAAACACCGGGGAGCTGTTTTTT. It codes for CASSAPGTANTGELFF.

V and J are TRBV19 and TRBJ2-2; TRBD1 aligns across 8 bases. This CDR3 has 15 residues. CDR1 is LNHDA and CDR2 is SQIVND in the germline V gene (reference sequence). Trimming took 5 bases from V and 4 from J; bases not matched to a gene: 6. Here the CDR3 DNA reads TGTGCCAGTAGTGTGACAGGGGCCCGCACCGGGGAGCTGTTTTTT. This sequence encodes CASSVTGARTGELFF. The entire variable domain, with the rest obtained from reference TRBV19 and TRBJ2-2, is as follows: DGGITQSPKYLFRKEGQNVTLSCEQNLNHDAMYWYRQDPGQGLRLIYYSQIVNDFQKGDIAEGYSVSREKKESFPLTVTSAQKNPTAFYLCASSVTGARTGELFFGEGSRLTVL.

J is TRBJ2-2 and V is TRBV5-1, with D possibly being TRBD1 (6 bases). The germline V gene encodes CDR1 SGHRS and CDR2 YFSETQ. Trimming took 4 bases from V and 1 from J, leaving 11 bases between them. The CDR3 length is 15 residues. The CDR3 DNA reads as TGCGCCAGCAGCCCGTTCAGGGGGAACACCGGGGAGCTGTTTTTT. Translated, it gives CASSPFRGNTGELFF.

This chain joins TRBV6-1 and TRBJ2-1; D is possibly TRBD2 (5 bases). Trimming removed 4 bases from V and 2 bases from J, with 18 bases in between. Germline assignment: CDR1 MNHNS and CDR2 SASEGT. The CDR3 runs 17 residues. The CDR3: CASSVRGESHTYNEQFF. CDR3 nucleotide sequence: TGTGCCAGCAGTGTCCGGGGAGAATCTCATACCTACAATGAGCAGTTCTTC.

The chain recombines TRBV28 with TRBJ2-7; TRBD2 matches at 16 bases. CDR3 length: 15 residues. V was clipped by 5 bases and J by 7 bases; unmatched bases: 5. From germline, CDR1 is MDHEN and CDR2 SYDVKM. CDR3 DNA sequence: TGTGCCAGCAGTCCGGGACTAGCGGGAGGGAGAGAGCAGTACTTC. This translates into CASSPGLAGGREQYF.

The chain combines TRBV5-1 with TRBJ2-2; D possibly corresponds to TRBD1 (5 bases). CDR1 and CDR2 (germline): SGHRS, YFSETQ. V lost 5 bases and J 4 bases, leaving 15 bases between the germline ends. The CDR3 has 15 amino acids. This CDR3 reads CASSFGLRGTGELFF. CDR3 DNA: TGCGCCAGCAGTTTTGGCCTAAGGGGCACCGGGGAGCTGTTTTTT.